Below are 21 T cell receptor beta chains sequenced from a single sample in a study of blood T cell repertoires in COVID-19 (dated by TCRdb to the early 2020s). Library preparation used the immunoSEQ multiplex PCR assay. In its TCRdb copy, this immuneACCESS table keeps in-frame sequences only and misses some clones. Where compared with another copy, unresolved V genes explain less than half of these, and the others have no known cause. Recorded for this sample are 150,000 to 200,000 clones; about 83% of them occurred a single time. The leading ten clones occupy under 2.5% of the sample. The sequenced sample was peripheral blood. The receptors stem from an elderly woman with acute or convalescent COVID-19.

The rearrangement uses TRBV19 and TRBJ2-7; possible D gene TRBD2, 5 bases. The CDR3 contains 14 residues. CDR1 LNHDA and CDR2 SQIVND come from the germline V gene (reference sequence). Trimming shortened V by 3 bases and J by 0 bases, and 9 bases separated the two germline ends. The CDR3 loop reads CASSIMGSSYEQYF. The CDR3 DNA reads TGTGCCAGTAGTATTATGGGGAGCTCCTACGAGCAGTACTTC.

The rearrangement links TRBV25-1 to TRBJ2-7, with TRBD1 matching over 7 bases. Germline trimming cut 4 bases from V and 4 bases from J; bases unmatched to any gene: 7. This CDR3 is 14 amino acids long. Germline V CDR1 and CDR2: MGHDK, SYGVNS. In DNA form, the CDR3 reads TGTGCCAGCAGTGTCGCCGGGACAGAGTACGAGCAGTACTTC. Residues: CASSVAGTEYEQYF.

The rearrangement joins TRBV28 to TRBJ1-6; D is unresolved. The V gene lost 4 bases and the J gene lost 7 bases, with 14 bases spanning the gap. Looked up from germline, CDR1 is MDHEN and CDR2 is SYDVKM. CDR3 length: 15 amino acids. This CDR3 is CASSSQSDWNSPLHF. DNA of the CDR3: TGTGCCAGCAGTTCCCAGAGCGACTGGAATTCACCCCTCCACTTT.

The CDR3, as DNA: TGTGCCAGCAGCTTAGTGGGGACAGAGGAAAAACTGTTTTTT. It specifies CASSLVGTEEKLFF. The J gene is TRBJ1-4, the V gene TRBV5-6; 7 positions match TRBD1. The CDR3 runs to 14 residues. Germline CDR1 and CDR2: SGHDT and YYEEEE. V shed 2 bases, J shed 8 bases, and the junction held 6 bases outside the gene matches.

The chain uses TRBV30 and TRBJ2-7, with 8 nucleotides matching TRBD2. Germline CDR1 is GTSNPN and CDR2 is SVGIG (reference sequence). The CDR3 is made up of 17 amino acids. V lost 5 bases and J lost 0; bases outside the gene matches: 15. CDR3: CAWESPNGGAPSYEQYF. The CDR3 nucleotides read TGTGCCTGGGAATCACCGAACGGGGGGGCACCCTCCTACGAGCAGTACTTC.

This clone showed up just a few times. The genes are TRBV6-5 and TRBJ1-2, with TRBD1 identical over 8 bases. The CDR3 has 14 amino acids. Trimming took 8 bases from V and 2 from J; bases not matched to a gene: 7. Germline V gene data show CDR1 as MNHEY and CDR2 as SVGAGI. CDR3 in amino acids: CASGRTGRNYGYTF. The CDR3 coding sequence is TGTGCCAGCGGGCGGACAGGGAGGAACTATGGCTACACCTTC.

This chain links TRBV20-1 with TRBJ1-1; D ambiguous. This CDR3 is 11 amino acids long. The V end lost 4 bases, the J end lost 1 base, and 4 bases lay between the germline ends. The germline CDR1 and CDR2 sequences are DFQATT and SNEGSKA (reference sequence). The CDR3 loop reads CSATGNTEAFF. The CDR3 region has the DNA TGCAGTGCTACCGGGAACACTGAAGCTTTCTTT.

J is TRBJ2-2 and V is TRBV12-5, with 9 positions matching TRBD2. From germline, CDR1 is LGHNT and CDR2 FRNRAP. Germline trimming cut 0 bases from V and 2 bases from J; bases unmatched to any gene: 1. The CDR3 runs 16 residues. CDR3: CASGLVTSGNTGELFF. DNA of the CDR3: TGTGCTAGTGGTTTGGTGACTAGCGGAAACACCGGGGAGCTGTTTTTT. Combining the CDR3 with reference TRBV12-5 and TRBJ2-2 gives the whole variable domain DARVTQTPRHKVTEMGQEVTMRCQPILGHNTVFWYRQTMMQGLELLAYFRNRAPLDDSGMPKDRFSAEMPDATLATLKIQPSEPRDSAVYFCASGLVTSGNTGELFFGEGSRLTVL.

This clone has a handful of counts. V and J are TRBV19 and TRBJ2-7; 11 bases align to TRBD1. Per the germline V gene, CDR1 is LNHDA and CDR2 is SQIVND (reference sequence). The CDR3 sequence is 16 residues long. Trimming took 4 bases from V and 2 from J; bases not matched to a gene: 7. CDR3 sequence (DNA): TGTGCCAGTAGTAGCGCCGGGACAGGGGGACCCTACGAGCAGTACTTC. Translated, it gives CASSSAGTGGPYEQYF.

CDR3 region: CASSVGGQLNTEAFF. The CDR3 region has the DNA TGTGCCAGCAGCGTAGGGGGACAGTTGAACACTGAAGCTTTCTTT. V and J are TRBV9 and TRBJ1-1, with 7 bases identical to TRBD1. The V segment lost 0 bases and the J segment 0 bases; nucleotides outside the gene matches: 2. The CDR3 totals 15 residues. CDR1 is SGDLS, CDR2 YYNGEE, per germline.

This clone occurred once. The rearrangement uses TRBV2 and TRBJ2-7; 9 nucleotides match TRBD1. This CDR3 is built from 14 residues. Germline V gene lookup returns CDR1 SNHLY and CDR2 FYNNEI. J lost 3 bases, V lost 7 bases, and 7 bases had no gene match. The CDR3 DNA reads as TGTGCCAGCAAAGGGACAGGGAATATCTACGAGCAGTACTTC. This translates into CASKGTGNIYEQYF.

V is TRBV12-3 or TRBV12-4 and J is TRBJ1-1, with D unclear. V was trimmed by 5 bases and J by 0 bases, leaving 7 bases between them. The CDR3 contains 13 residues. The CDR3 here is CASSLKLNTEAFF. The CDR3 DNA sequence: TGTGCCAGCAGTCTTAAATTGAACACTGAAGCTTTCTTT.

The chain links TRBV5-1 to TRBJ1-4; possibly TRBD1 for D (5 bases). Germline-derived CDR1 and CDR2 are SGHRS and YFSETQ. V gave up 4 bases and J gave up 8 bases, with 12 bases separating them. CDR3 size: 13 residues. For the CDR3, the DNA is TGCGCCAGCAGCGGGACGGAGGGGGAAAAACTGTTTTTT. It yields the protein CASSGTEGEKLFF.

This chain's CDR3 is CASSQGLAGEFEQFF. CDR3 DNA: TGTGCCAGCAGTCAGGGACTAGCGGGAGAGTTTGAGCAGTTCTTC. V is TRBV7-2 and J is TRBJ2-1; 14 positions match TRBD2. The V gene end was trimmed by 6 bases and the J gene end by 9 bases; junction bases not matched to a gene: 7. The CDR3 totals 15 residues. Germline V gene lookup returns CDR1 SGHTA and CDR2 FQGNSA.

The rearrangement joins TRBV24-1 to TRBJ2-1, with 10 positions matching TRBD1. J was trimmed by 6 bases and V by 4 bases; bases with no gene match: 8. Germline V gives CDR1 KGHDR, CDR2 SFDVKD. The CDR3 runs 16 residues. The CDR3 spells CATSDQGTGAFNEQFF. The CDR3, as DNA: TGTGCCACCAGTGACCAGGGGACAGGGGCCTTCAATGAGCAGTTCTTC.

The chain links TRBV7-8 to TRBJ2-3; 9 nucleotides align to TRBD2. With 5 bases clipped from V and 0 bases from J, the junction kept 3 bases outside the gene matches. The CDR3 runs to 15 residues. Germline lookup yields CDR1 SGHVS and CDR2 FQNEAQ. CDR3 amino acids: CASSPTSGSTDTQYF. The CDR3 DNA is TGTGCCAGCAGCCCGACTAGCGGTAGCACAGATACGCAGTATTTT.

The V call is TRBV3-1 (or the pseudogene TRBV3-2), the J call TRBJ1-3; no firm D call. CDR1 is LGHDT, CDR2 YNNKEL, per germline (reference sequence). The CDR3 runs to 13 residues. With 6 bases removed from V and 2 bases from J, the gap between germline ends came to 8 bases. The CDR3 sequence is CASRLNTGNTIYF. Written as DNA, the CDR3 is TGTGCCAGCAGACTAAATACTGGAAACACCATATATTTT.

The chain carries TRBV20-1 and TRBJ1-3; D gene unclear. In germline, CDR1 is DFQATT, CDR2 SNEGSKA (reference sequence). The CDR3 has 16 residues. The V and J ends lost 3 bases and 2 bases respectively, with 17 bases between them. The CDR3 DNA sequence: TGCAGTGCTAGTCCCCTTGGAGGGTGGGCTGGAAACACCATATATTTT. Amino acids: CSASPLGGWAGNTIYF.

This chain joins TRBV2 and TRBJ2-7; 10 bases agree with TRBD1. V shed 7 bases, J shed 3 bases, and the junction held 3 bases outside the gene matches. From germline, CDR1 is SNHLY and CDR2 FYNNEI. The CDR3 length is 13 residues. DNA for the CDR3: TGTGCCAGCAACCGGGACAGGGGCTACGAGCAGTACTTC. As protein: CASNRDRGYEQYF.

The chain couples TRBV19 to TRBJ1-5; 9 bases are shared with TRBD1. Germline values: CDR1 LNHDA, CDR2 SQIVND (reference sequence). V shed 8 bases, J shed 5 bases, and the junction held 13 bases outside the gene matches. This CDR3 has 16 residues. The CDR3 spells CASYPTGGSLYQPQHF. CDR3 DNA sequence: TGTGCCAGTTACCCGACAGGGGGTAGTTTATATCAGCCCCAGCATTTT.

The chain combines TRBV11-3 with TRBJ2-5, with 9 bases lining up with TRBD2. V trimming: 5 bases; J trimming: 2 bases; junction bases outside the gene matches: 6. CDR3 length: 15 amino acids. Germline CDR1 and CDR2: SGHNT and YENEEA. The CDR3 reads CASSEAGGGQETQYF. CDR3 in DNA: TGTGCCAGCAGCGAAGCGGGAGGCGGGCAAGAGACCCAGTACTTC. Together with reference TRBV11-3 and TRBJ2-5, the CDR3 gives the full variable domain: EAGVVQSPRYKIIEKKQPVAFWCNPISGHNTLYWYLQNLGQGPELLIRYENEEAVDDSQLPKDRFSAERLKGVDSTLKIQPAELGDSAVYLCASSEAGGGQETQYFGPGTRLLVL.